The next 11 T cell receptor beta chains were all read from a single sample in a study of blood T cells in healthy people across ages. Then a second PCR, running about 6 to 12 cycles, was carried out with a sample-barcoded 5' primer and a J-beta primer mix. MiXCR, run by TCRdb on the 5' RACE reads, gives a single entry per CDR3 protein. The sample lists 800,000 to 950,000 distinct CDR3 sequences; 25% to 30% were seen once. The same data also contributed to another study, on T cells of mothers and their children.

The sequencing input was blood. These receptors were collected from a woman between 40 and 50 years old in good health.

The genes are TRBV27 and TRBJ1-5, with D tentatively TRBD1 (6 bases). Germline V gene lookup returns CDR1 MNHEY and CDR2 SMNVEV (reference sequence). The CDR3 extends over 17 amino acids. The V gene lost 5 bases and the J gene lost 3 bases, with 20 bases spanning the gap. CDR3 in amino acids: CASSPIPGAAFNQPQHF. CDR3 coding DNA: TGTGCCAGCAGTCCCATCCCGGGGGCCGCCTTCAATCAGCCCCAGCATTTT.

In its sample, this clonotype was seen a few times. V is TRBV20-1 and J is TRBJ2-7, with D perhaps matching TRBD2 (5 bases). The CDR3 sequence is 13 residues long. Per the germline V gene, CDR1 is DFQATT and CDR2 is SNEGSKA (reference sequence). The V end was cut by 3 bases, the J end by 3 bases, with 12 bases between. The CDR3 region is CSARKGDLYEQYF. The CDR3, as DNA: TGCAGTGCTAGGAAGGGAGATCTCTACGAGCAGTACTTC.

This clonotype has a handful of counts. The chain has TRBV12-3 or TRBV12-4 and TRBJ2-7; 11 nucleotides agree with TRBD1. V lost 7 bases to trimming and J lost 2 bases; unmatched junction nucleotides: 7. The CDR3 loop spans 15 amino acids. CDR3 protein: CASTFGTGGPYEQYF. The CDR3 DNA reads TGTGCCAGCACCTTCGGGACAGGGGGTCCCTACGAGCAGTACTTC.

This chain joins TRBV7-8 and TRBJ2-1; a possible D gene is TRBD2 (5 bases). The CDR3 loop spans 15 amino acids. The germline V gene has CDR1 SGHVS and CDR2 FQNEAQ. Between the trimmed V and J ends, which lost 2 bases and 7 bases, there was a span of 15 bases. The CDR3 protein is CASSLTGKIGNEQFF. The DNA of the CDR3 is TGTGCCAGCAGCTTAACGGGGAAGATTGGAAATGAGCAGTTCTTC.

This clonotype appeared a few times. Relative to the germline gene, one junction end is altered; a read error may explain this. The chain has TRBV15 and TRBJ2-7; D perhaps matches TRBD1 (6 bases). Germline CDR1 and CDR2: LNHNV and YYDKDF (reference sequence). This CDR3 spans 15 amino acids. The CDR3 nucleotides are TGTGCCTCCAGCAGAGATGTCAGGGGCGGTGGGGAGCAGTACTTC. It codes for CASSRDVRGGGEQYF.

This sequence joins TRBV7-8 and TRBJ2-5; TRBD2 matches at 12 bases. Germline trimming cut 1 base from V and 6 bases from J; bases unmatched to any gene: 6. Germline V lookup: CDR1 SGHVS, CDR2 FQNEAQ. The CDR3 contains 16 residues. In nucleotides, the CDR3 is TGTGCCAGCAGCTTAGGGGCCGGGACTAGCGGGCAGACCCAGTACTTC. It translates to CASSLGAGTSGQTQYF.

The table lists this clonotype with a count of one. The junction departs from the called germline gene at one end, perhaps through a read error. The rearrangement joins TRBV27 to TRBJ2-1, with 10 nucleotides matching TRBD2. This CDR3 has 16 residues. Germline V gene data show CDR1 as MNHEY and CDR2 as SMNVEV (reference sequence). DNA for the CDR3: TGTGCCGGCAGTTTACCCACCCTAGCGGGGGCCAATGAGCAGTTCTTC. It is translated as CAGSLPTLAGANEQFF.

In this sample, this clonotype turned up many times. The genes are TRBV28 and TRBJ2-4; 7 bases are shared with TRBD2. The CDR3 spans 18 residues. Germline trimming cut 5 bases from V and 2 bases from J; bases unmatched to any gene: 15. Germline V gene sequence: CDR1 MDHEN, CDR2 SYDVKM. CDR3 sequence reads: CASSGTIGVITPKNIQYF. The DNA for the CDR3 is TGTGCCAGCAGTGGGACTATAGGGGTAATCACTCCCAAAAACATTCAGTACTTC.

This clonotype has just a few counts. V is TRBV4-1 and J is TRBJ1-3; maybe TRBD1 (5 bases). The length of the CDR3 is 16 residues. Germline CDR1 reads MGHRA; CDR2 reads YSYEKL. The V gene lost 1 base and the J gene lost 0 bases, with 10 bases spanning the gap. The CDR3 loop is CASSQGDLHSGNTIYF. Written as DNA, the CDR3 is TGCGCCAGCAGCCAAGGGGACCTACACTCTGGAAACACCATATATTTT.

In its sample, this clonotype was seen a few times. The chain is built from TRBV5-1 and TRBJ1-1; D remains ambiguous. Trimming cost V 4 bases and J 0 bases, with 16 bases left between them. Germline-derived CDR1 and CDR2 are SGHRS and YFSETQ. This CDR3 comprises 16 residues. CDR3 DNA: TGCGCCAGCAGCGTACGGCCTGGACGGGTGAACACTGAAGCTTTCTTT. Its protein product is CASSVRPGRVNTEAFF.

The CDR3 protein is CASSYLTLGQETQFF. The CDR3 nucleotides are TGTGCCAGCAGTTACCTAACACTCGGCCAAGAGACCCAGTTCTTC. The rearrangement links TRBV28 to TRBJ2-1; D is uncertain. The CDR3 has 15 amino acids. Germline CDR1 and CDR2: MDHEN and SYDVKM. Trimming removed 4 bases at V and 13 bases at J, with 23 bases between.